This T cell receptor (beta chain) was obtained from a study of neurological immune-mediated disorders. Germline loops: CDR1 SNHLY, CDR2 FYNNEI. There are 15 residues in the CDR3. The V end lost 7 bases, the J end lost 5 bases, and 15 bases lay between the germline ends. This clonotype appeared many times. TCRdb reprocessed the 5' RACE reads with MiXCR, giving one entry per CDR3 protein. The sample has about 24,000 distinct CDR3 sequences; around an eighth are singletons. The TCR was taken from a woman between 40 and 50 years old with HTLV-1-associated myelopathy (HAM/TSP). The chain combines TRBV2 with TRBJ1-6, with D maybe TRBD1 (6 bases). The sequencing sample was made of PBMCs. The CDR3 DNA is TGTGCCAGCAATCGCAACAGGGCTGATAATTCACCCCTCCACTTT. Encoded protein: CASNRNRADNSPLHF. The variable domain in full, completed from reference TRBV2 and TRBJ1-6, reads EPEVTQTPSHQVTQMGQEVILRCVPISNHLYFYWYRQILGQKVEFLVSFYNNEISEKSEIFDDQFSVERPDGSNFTLKIRSTKLEDSAMYFCASNRNRADNSPLHFGNGTRLTVT.